This entry lists 15 T cell receptor beta chains sequenced from one sample in a study of T cell responses to AZD1222 COVID-19 vaccine. The data were produced by immunoSEQ multiplex PCR, yet TCRdb's version contains in-frame clones alone and is incomplete. The sample consists of under 200,000 clones, roughly 93% of them appearing once. The source material was peripheral blood, sampled on day 0 of AZD1222 vaccination. The receptors stem from an adult in good health.

This clone appeared a single time. The chain recombines TRBV7-6 with TRBJ1-4, with 10 bases fitting TRBD1. Germline V gene lookup returns CDR1 SGHVS and CDR2 FNYEAQ. V lost 1 base and J lost 8; bases outside the gene matches: 4. The CDR3 is 15 amino acids. The CDR3 DNA sequence: TGTGCCAGCAGCTTAGGACAGGGGGCGACGGAAAAACTGTTTTTT. This sequence encodes CASSLGQGATEKLFF.

The V call is TRBV6-1, the J call TRBJ1-5; D might be TRBD1 (6 bases). The germline gives CDR1 MNHNS, CDR2 SASEGT. The V end was cut by 4 bases, the J end by 0 bases, with 16 bases between. CDR3 length: 17 residues. The CDR3 DNA follows: TGTGCCAGCAGTGGGGAACAGGGCCGGGATAGCAATCAGCCCCAGCATTTT. Protein sequence: CASSGEQGRDSNQPQHF.

This chain links TRBV5-4 with TRBJ2-7, with no clear D. This CDR3 is built from 13 residues. Germline-derived CDR1 and CDR2 are SGHNT and YYREEE (reference sequence). Trimming removed 2 bases from V and 3 bases from J, with 9 bases in between. CDR3 in amino acids: CASSFLRGYEQYF. CDR3 sequence (DNA): TGTGCCAGCAGCTTCTTGCGCGGCTACGAGCAGTACTTC.

The chain joins TRBV4-1 to TRBJ1-3; D unclear. This CDR3 spans 16 amino acids. V lost 5 bases, J lost 0 bases, and 14 bases lay in between. Germline V lookup: CDR1 MGHRA, CDR2 YSYEKL. The CDR3 coding sequence is TGCGCCAGCAGCTTGTACGAACAAGTCTCTGGAAACACCATATATTTT. Residues: CASSLYEQVSGNTIYF.

The gene calls are TRBV7-2 and TRBJ1-1; 8 bases are a match to TRBD1. Germline lookup yields CDR1 SGHTA and CDR2 FQGNSA. CDR3 size: 13 residues. The ends lost 4 bases at V and 14 bases at J; junction bases unmatched: 12. The CDR3 spells CASSSGQVGSIFF. DNA for the CDR3: TGTGCCAGCAGCTCGGGACAGGTTGGGAGTATCTTCTTT.

V is TRBV19 and J is TRBJ1-5; TRBD1 agrees at 8 bases. J gave up 4 bases and V 3 bases, and 20 bases lay outside the gene matches. Germline V gene sequence: CDR1 LNHDA, CDR2 SQIVND (reference sequence). The CDR3 covers 20 residues. Written as DNA, the CDR3 is TGTGCCAGTAGTATCCATAGCCCCATCGGACAGGGTCTGTGGAATCAGCCCCAGCATTTT. It encodes CASSIHSPIGQGLWNQPQHF.

The J gene is TRBJ1-2, the V gene TRBV5-1; no clear D gene. Between the trimmed V and J ends, which lost 0 bases and 4 bases, there was a span of 16 bases. The CDR3 covers 16 residues. CDR1 SGHRS and CDR2 YFSETQ come from the germline V gene. The CDR3 protein is CASSLGGLRRAYGYTF. In nucleotides, the CDR3 is TGCGCCAGCAGCTTGGGTGGACTCCGAAGAGCCTATGGCTACACCTTC. The full variable domain, completed using reference TRBV5-1 and TRBJ1-2, is KAGVTQTPRYLIKTRGQQVTLSCSPISGHRSVSWYQQTPGQGLQFLFEYFSETQRNKGNFPGRFSGRQFSNSRSEMNVSTLELGDSALYLCASSLGGLRRAYGYTFGSGTRLTVV.

This chain links TRBV6-5 with TRBJ2-5; D may correspond to TRBD1 or TRBD2 (5 bases each). V shed 5 bases and J shed 4 bases, with 17 bases lying between them. Germline values: CDR1 MNHEY, CDR2 SVGAGI. The CDR3 loop spans 15 amino acids. CDR3 in DNA: TGTGCCAGCAGTAACCGCCTTGGGACCCGAGAGACCCAGTACTTC. Translated: CASSNRLGTRETQYF.

The genes are TRBV5-6 and TRBJ2-1; TRBD1 agrees at 8 bases. Germline V gives CDR1 SGHDT, CDR2 YYEEEE. This CDR3 has 14 residues. The trim removed 2 bases at V and 13 bases at J, leaving 11 bases unmatched. CDR3 protein: CASSLPGTGIGQFF. As DNA, the CDR3 is TGTGCCAGCAGCTTACCCGGGACAGGAATCGGACAGTTCTTC.

The table lists this clone with a count of one. The chain recombines TRBV12-3 or TRBV12-4 with TRBJ1-5; no definite D call. The CDR3 covers 12 residues. V shed 9 bases and J shed 3 bases, with 9 bases lying between them. CDR3 coding DNA: TGTGCCAGTATGGGGTACAATCAGCCCCAGCATTTT. Encoded protein: CASMGYNQPQHF.

J is TRBJ1-1 and V is TRBV29-1; 8 nucleotides match TRBD1. After removal of 5 bases from V and 4 bases from J, the junction contained 12 bases not matched to a gene. The V gene's germline CDR1 is SQVTM and CDR2 ANQGSEA. CDR3 length: 15 residues. The CDR3 region has the DNA TGCAGCGTTCTATTCAGGGACAGGAAACTCACTGAAGCTTTCTTT. Protein sequence: CSVLFRDRKLTEAFF.

The chain links TRBV18 to TRBJ2-2; a possible D gene is TRBD2 (7 bases). Germline CDR1 KGHSH, CDR2 LQKENI. Trimming cost V 8 bases and J 2 bases, with 18 bases left between them. The CDR3 has 16 amino acids. The CDR3 bases are TGTGCCAGCCCCCCTGGGGGGGCGAGAAACACCGGGGAGCTGTTTTTT. This gives the protein CASPPGGARNTGELFF. Full variable domain (outside the CDR3, taken from reference TRBV18 and TRBJ2-2): NAGVMQNPRHLVRRRGQEARLRCSPMKGHSHVYWYRQLPEEGLKFMVYLQKENIIDESGMPKERFSAEFPKEGPSILRIQQVVRGDSAAYFCASPPGGARNTGELFFGEGSRLTVL.

The gene calls are TRBV4-3 and TRBJ2-3, with TRBD2 matching 9 bases. Germline V gene data show CDR1 as LGHNA and CDR2 as YSLEER. The junction had 10 bases not matched to a gene; V was cut back by 1 base and J by 2 bases. There are 18 residues in the CDR3. In DNA, the CDR3 is TGCGCCAGCAGCCAAGCTAGGCGAGCGGGGGGCGACACAGATACGCAGTATTTT. Residues: CASSQARRAGGDTDTQYF.

The V call is TRBV3-1 (or the pseudogene TRBV3-2), the J call TRBJ2-6; D tentatively reads TRBD1 or TRBD2 (5 bases each). CDR3 length: 15 residues. The V gene's germline CDR1 is LGHDT and CDR2 YNNKEL (reference sequence). The V gene lost 8 bases and the J gene lost 4 bases, with 15 bases spanning the gap. CDR3: CASGGLRVGANVLTF. The CDR3 bases are TGTGCCAGCGGGGGTCTCAGGGTCGGGGCCAACGTCCTGACTTTC.

The chain couples TRBV28 to TRBJ2-7; D gene ambiguous. The V gene's germline CDR1 is MDHEN and CDR2 SYDVKM. The CDR3 has 13 residues. Trimming removed 3 bases from V and 6 bases from J, with 12 bases in between. The DNA of the CDR3 is TGTGCCAGCAGTTTCCCTAGTTCCGCCGAGCAGTACTTC. This codes for CASSFPSSAEQYF.